The 27 T cell receptor beta chains below were found in one sample sequenced in a study of cytomegalovirus exposure and HLA in healthy donors. The PCR used 60 Vbeta and 13 Jbeta primers. The table came from immunoSEQ multiplex PCR; TCRdb's copy has only in-frame clones and leaves some out. The sample holds approximately 150,000 clones, 60% to 80% seen once. Sequenced material: PBMCs. The receptor set was obtained from a male donor in good health and CMV-seronegative.

The V gene is TRBV7-9, the J gene TRBJ2-3, with 10 bases identical to TRBD1. The CDR3 extends over 16 amino acids. V was clipped by 4 bases and J by 3 bases; unmatched bases: 7. CDR1 is SEHNR, CDR2 FQNEAQ, per germline (reference sequence). In DNA, the CDR3 is TGTGCCAGCAGCTCGGGACAGGGGAGAGGGACAGATACGCAGTATTTT. It specifies CASSSGQGRGTDTQYF. The full variable domain, with the rest looked up from reference TRBV7-9 and TRBJ2-3, is DTGVSQNPRHKITKRGQNVTFRCDPISEHNRLYWYRQTLGQGPEFLTYFQNEAQLEKSRLLSDRFSAERPKGSFSTLEIQRTEQGDSAMYLCASSSGQGRGTDTQYFGPGTRLTVL.

The CDR3 reads CASSDWTSGFFGDEQFF. DNA of the CDR3: TGTGCCAGTAGTGACTGGACTAGCGGCTTCTTCGGGGATGAGCAGTTCTTC. The rearrangement links TRBV19 to TRBJ2-1, with 10 bases lining up with TRBD2. The CDR3 is 17 residues long. V was clipped by 5 bases and J by 8 bases; unmatched bases: 15. CDR1 LNHDA and CDR2 SQIVND come from the germline V gene (reference sequence).

This chain links TRBV18 with TRBJ2-3, with 7 bases fitting TRBD2. The CDR3 consists of 16 residues. In germline, CDR1 is KGHSH, CDR2 LQKENI. V dropped 3 bases and J dropped 0; count of bases not matched to a gene: 6. CDR3 in amino acids: CASSPTTSSSTDTQYF. Here the CDR3 DNA reads TGTGCCAGCTCACCTACGACTAGCAGTAGCACAGATACGCAGTATTTT.

The rearrangement links TRBV27 to TRBJ1-5; the D gene is possibly TRBD1 (5 bases). CDR3 length: 15 amino acids. The germline V gene encodes CDR1 MNHEY and CDR2 SMNVEV (reference sequence). Trimming cost V 6 bases and J 4 bases, with 16 bases left between them. The DNA for the CDR3 is TGTGCCAGCAGCTGGATCGGGGGTACGAATCAGCCCCAGCATTTT. This codes for CASSWIGGTNQPQHF.

The chain is built from TRBV9 and TRBJ1-4; a weak D match, TRBD1 (5 bases). The CDR3 length is 14 residues. Germline V lookup: CDR1 SGDLS, CDR2 YYNGEE. Trimming cost V 0 bases and J 4 bases, with 7 bases left between them. The CDR3 DNA reads as TGTGCCAGCAGCGTAGGACAGTTTAATGAAAAACTGTTTTTT. Its translation: CASSVGQFNEKLFF.

This clone was detected only once. The chain recombines TRBV2 with TRBJ1-6; TRBD1 aligns across 7 bases. Germline V lookup: CDR1 SNHLY, CDR2 FYNNEI. The V segment lost 2 bases and the J segment 6 bases; nucleotides outside the gene matches: 7. The CDR3 contains 16 residues. Here the CDR3 reads CASSERGQISNSPLHF. The DNA for the CDR3 is TGTGCCAGCAGTGAAAGGGGACAGATAAGTAATTCACCCCTCCACTTT.

The chain links TRBV19 to TRBJ1-1; D gene uncertain. Between the trimmed V and J ends, which lost 3 bases and 4 bases, there was a span of 9 bases. There are 13 residues in the CDR3. CDR1 and CDR2 (germline): LNHDA, SQIVND (reference sequence). This CDR3 reads CASSIRASTEAFF. The CDR3 DNA reads as TGTGCCAGTAGTATTCGTGCGAGCACTGAAGCTTTCTTT. Filled out from reference TRBV19 and TRBJ1-1, the complete variable domain reads DGGITQSPKYLFRKEGQNVTLSCEQNLNHDAMYWYRQDPGQGLRLIYYSQIVNDFQKGDIAEGYSVSREKKESFPLTVTSAQKNPTAFYLCASSIRASTEAFFGQGTRLTVV.

Details on this clone: Its ends do not fully match the called genes, so a read error is possible. The V gene is TRBV7-3, the J gene TRBJ2-3; maybe TRBD1 (5 bases). The CDR3 is made up of 12 amino acids. The germline V gene encodes CDR1 SGHTA and CDR2 FQGTGA. The CDR3 DNA reads TGTTCCAGCAGCCGTAAGGGGGATACGCAGTATTTT. It translates to CSSSRKGDTQYF.

V gene TRBV5-1 combines with J gene TRBJ1-5; no clear D gene. Per germline, CDR1 SGHRS and CDR2 YFSETQ. The CDR3 has 13 amino acids. V was shortened by 0 bases and J by 3 bases, with 4 bases between the two germline ends. The CDR3 is CASSLDHNQPQHF. The DNA for the CDR3 is TGCGCCAGCAGCTTGGATCACAATCAGCCCCAGCATTTT.

This clone has a handful of counts. This chain uses TRBV19 with TRBJ2-7; 10 positions match TRBD2. CDR3 length: 15 residues. Germline values: CDR1 LNHDA, CDR2 SQIVND (reference sequence). Trimming at V came to 4 bases and at J to 2 bases, leaving 5 bases not matched to a gene. CDR3: CASSRGTSVAYEQYF. DNA of the CDR3: TGTGCCAGTAGTAGAGGGACTAGCGTCGCCTACGAGCAGTACTTC.

In regard to this clone: Relative to the germline gene, one junction end is altered; a read error may explain this. This chain links TRBV7-9 with TRBJ1-1, with 8 bases fitting TRBD1. The germline gives CDR1 SEHNR, CDR2 FQNEAQ (reference sequence). The CDR3 sequence is 18 residues long. The CDR3 DNA sequence: TGTTCCAGCAGCTTAGCGGAGGGGACAGGCCTATTGAACACTGAAGCTTTCTTT. Protein sequence: CSSSLAEGTGLLNTEAFF.

This chain uses TRBV4-3 with TRBJ1-6; D is possibly TRBD1 (6 bases). The CDR3 totals 15 residues. Deletions cut 1 base from V and 7 bases from J, with 11 bases between. The germline V gene encodes CDR1 LGHNA and CDR2 YSLEER. CDR3 in amino acids: CASSQVTGLNSPLHF. The CDR3, as DNA: TGCGCCAGCAGCCAAGTAACAGGGCTAAATTCACCCCTCCACTTT.

This CDR3 reads CATGQESEQYF. DNA of the CDR3: TGTGCCACGGGACAGGAGTCCGAGCAGTACTTC. The V gene is TRBV10-3, the J gene TRBJ2-7; 8 bases line up with TRBD1. CDR3 length: 11 amino acids. Trimming at V came to 10 bases and at J to 6 bases, leaving 5 bases not matched to a gene. Germline V CDR1 and CDR2: ENHRY, SYGVKD.

The chain recombines TRBV5-1 with TRBJ2-1, with 9 positions matching TRBD2. The ends lost 4 bases at V and 2 bases at J; junction bases unmatched: 4. CDR1 SGHRS and CDR2 YFSETQ come from the germline V gene. The CDR3 runs 15 residues. Written as DNA, the CDR3 is TGCGCCAGCAGCGTAGCGGGAGACGCCTACAATGAGCAGTTCTTC. Residues: CASSVAGDAYNEQFF.

This clone appeared a single time. This sequence joins TRBV11-2 and TRBJ1-1, with 12 bases that match TRBD1. V lost 4 bases to trimming and J lost 4 bases; unmatched junction nucleotides: 7. CDR3 length: 16 residues. CDR1 is SGHAT and CDR2 is FQNNGV in the germline V gene. CDR3 sequence: CASSSRLGQGATEAFF. Written as DNA, the CDR3 is TGTGCCAGCAGCTCACGACTGGGACAGGGGGCCACTGAAGCTTTCTTT.

This sequence joins TRBV7-2 and TRBJ1-5, with a tentative D call TRBD1 (5 bases). The CDR3 totals 17 residues. Germline V gives CDR1 SGHTA, CDR2 FQGNSA. The ends were cut back, 3 bases at V and 5 bases at J, with 20 bases in the middle. CDR3: CASSLAGPPVWDQPQHF. The CDR3 region has the DNA TGTGCCAGCAGCTTGGCAGGGCCCCCCGTGTGGGATCAGCCCCAGCATTTT.

This clone was detected a few times. This chain uses TRBV10-3 with TRBJ2-1, with TRBD2 matching over 7 bases. Losses at the gene ends were 0 bases for V and 1 base for J; bases not matched to a gene: 3. Germline CDR1 and CDR2: ENHRY and SYGVKD. The CDR3 has 16 residues. CDR3 sequence reads: CAISESQAGSYNEQFF. DNA for the CDR3: TGTGCCATCAGTGAGTCCCAAGCGGGATCCTACAATGAGCAGTTCTTC.

The chain is built from TRBV5-1 and TRBJ1-1; possible D gene TRBD1, 6 bases. The CDR3 is made up of 13 amino acids. Germline assignment: CDR1 SGHRS and CDR2 YFSETQ. V was cut by 7 bases and J by 1 base, with 11 bases left in between. The CDR3 reads CASGDTWNTEAFF. The CDR3 bases are TGCGCCAGCGGGGACACCTGGAACACTGAAGCTTTCTTT.

This clone was detected only a few times. The J gene is TRBJ2-5, the V gene TRBV4-2; tentatively, D is TRBD2 (6 bases). The CDR3 extends over 15 amino acids. The germline V gene encodes CDR1 LGHNA and CDR2 YNFKEQ. Between the trimmed V and J ends, which lost 1 base and 1 base, there was a span of 10 bases. In DNA, the CDR3 is TGTGCCAGCAGCCAAGGCGAGGGAGGCCAAGAGACCCAGTACTTC. This gives the protein CASSQGEGGQETQYF.

For the CDR3, the DNA is TGTGCCAGCAGCTTAGCGGACAGTGAAGAGACCCAGTACTTC. Translated, it gives CASSLADSEETQYF. The rearrangement links TRBV7-9 to TRBJ2-5; tentative D call: TRBD1 (6 bases). Germline V lookup: CDR1 SEHNR, CDR2 FQNEAQ (reference sequence). CDR3 length: 14 residues. Between the trimmed V and J ends, which lost 0 bases and 3 bases, there was a span of 8 bases.

The rearrangement uses TRBV6-5 and TRBJ1-6; 8 nucleotides line up with TRBD1. V lost 6 bases to trimming and J lost 8 bases; unmatched junction nucleotides: 3. The CDR3 length is 13 residues. Germline assignment: CDR1 MNHEY and CDR2 SVGAGI. Written as DNA, the CDR3 is TGTGCCAGCAGGGACAGGGCGGATTCACCCCTCCACTTT. This sequence encodes CASRDRADSPLHF.

V is TRBV12-5 and J is TRBJ1-1; D uncertain. CDR3 length equals 15 residues. The V gene's germline CDR1 is LGHNT and CDR2 FRNRAP. Between the trimmed V and J ends, which lost 1 base and 4 bases, there was a span of 13 bases. Here the CDR3 reads CASGLDGLIRTEAFF. The CDR3 bases are TGTGCTAGTGGTTTGGACGGACTGATCCGCACTGAAGCTTTCTTT.

V and J are TRBV4-2 and TRBJ1-5; the D gene is possibly TRBD1 (5 bases). Germline V lookup: CDR1 LGHNA, CDR2 YNFKEQ. The CDR3 spans 16 residues. Trimming left V 0 bases short and J 1 base short, with 10 bases between. This chain's CDR3 is CASSQEVTGSNQPQHF. The DNA of the CDR3 is TGTGCCAGCAGCCAAGAGGTCACAGGAAGCAATCAGCCCCAGCATTTT.

J is TRBJ2-5 and V is TRBV7-9; a possible D gene is TRBD2 (5 bases). Between the trimmed V and J ends, which lost 1 base and 2 bases, there was a span of 11 bases. The CDR3 has 15 residues. Germline lookup yields CDR1 SEHNR and CDR2 FQNEAQ (reference sequence). The CDR3 DNA follows: TGTGCCAGCAGCTTAGTCGTCGGGGAGCAAGAGACCCAGTACTTC. It specifies CASSLVVGEQETQYF.

In this sample, this clone turned up a few times. The chain links TRBV4-3 to TRBJ2-1; D not certain. In germline, CDR1 is LGHNA, CDR2 YSLEER. V lost 1 base and J lost 9, with 10 bases in between. The CDR3 contains 13 residues. CDR3 region: CASSQAQVSEQFF. In DNA form, the CDR3 reads TGCGCCAGCAGCCAAGCCCAGGTTAGTGAGCAGTTCTTC.

This clone was recorded only once. The chain combines TRBV11-2 with TRBJ1-1, with 7 nucleotides matching TRBD1. The CDR3 spans 14 residues. From germline, CDR1 is SGHAT and CDR2 FQNNGV. V was pared by 6 bases and J by 1 base, with 5 bases of the junction left unmatched. CDR3 sequence: CASSWTGTNTEAFF. The DNA for the CDR3 is TGTGCCAGCAGTTGGACAGGAACGAACACTGAAGCTTTCTTT.

This chain connects TRBV19 to TRBJ2-3, with 9 bases aligning to TRBD2. The germline V gene has CDR1 LNHDA and CDR2 SQIVND (reference sequence). CDR3 length equals 15 residues. Trimming took 4 bases from V and 3 from J; bases not matched to a gene: 5. CDR3 nucleotide sequence: TGTGCCAGTAGTAAGGTAGCGGGAGAAACAGATACGCAGTATTTT. Amino acids: CASSKVAGETDTQYF.